These T cell receptor beta chains were read from a single sample in a study of T-cell reconstitution after alpha-beta-depleted transplantation in children. TCRdb used MiXCR to reprocess the PCR reads, holding one entry per CDR3 protein. The top ten hold roughly 24% of the sample, which has about 110,000 distinct CDR3 sequences, approximately 6.4% seen once. This sample comprised PBMCs, mostly from graft donor cells, obtained 360 days after TCRalphabeta/CD19-depleted stem cell transplant. These receptors all stem from a male patient aged 2 to 10 who had a stem cell transplant for acute lymphoblastic leukemia, so the T cells may come from the graft donor. The CDR3 runs from the conserved cysteine through the conserved F or W. Each record gives: V gene, J gene, D gene, clone size, CDR3 DNA, CDR3 protein. The D gene is left open where the match is weak. Size tells how often a clone was seen (once, few, many) or the class of an expanded clone, and some rows leave it out.

TRBV12-3/TRBV12-4	TRBJ2-5	NA	many	TGTGCCAGCAGCCCCCAAGGCCAGGGGAAGGGGGCCCAGTACTTC	CASSPQGQGKGAQYF
TRBV24-1	TRBJ1-5	NA	many	TGTGCCGTCCCTAGTCCCTCCTATAGCAATCAGCCCCAGCATTTT	CAVPSPSYSNQPQHF
TRBV20-1	TRBJ2-1	TRBD2	NA	TGCAGCGCTTTTGGGACTAGCGGGAGAAGTTTGAATGAGCAGTTCTTC	CSAFGTSGRSLNEQFF
TRBV21-1	TRBJ1-1	NA	many	TGTGCCAGCAGCCATCCGGAGGGCACTGAAGCTTTCTTT	CASSHPEGTEAFF
TRBV20-1	TRBJ2-1	TRBD2	NA	TGCAGTGCCCCGGGACTAGCGGAGTCCTCCTACAATGAGCAGTTCTTC	CSAPGLAESSYNEQFF
TRBV5-1	TRBJ2-3	TRBD1	many	TGCGCCAGCAGCTCTCGACAGGGTTTAGATACGCAGTATTTT	CASSSRQGLDTQYF
TRBV6-1	TRBJ2-5	TRBD2	few	TGTGCCAGCAGCTCCGGGACTAGCGGGATTCAGACCCAGTACTTC	CASSSGTSGIQTQYF
TRBV20-1	TRBJ2-7	TRBD1	many	TGCAGTGCTAGCACGGACAGGGCCTACGAGCAGTACTTC	CSASTDRAYEQYF
TRBV7-9	TRBJ2-5	TRBD1	many	TGTGCCAGCAGCCCTTTCCCAGGGACAGGATACCAAGAGACCCAGTACTTC	CASSPFPGTGYQETQYF
TRBV28	TRBJ1-2	NA	many	TGTGCCAGCAGTTGGGCAGGGTCGGTCTATGGCTACACCTTC	CASSWAGSVYGYTF
TRBV7-8	TRBJ1-2	NA	many	TGTGCCAGCAGCTTAAAAGGGGCGCGGGACTATGGCTACACCTTC	CASSLKGARDYGYTF
TRBV10-3	TRBJ2-7	NA	many	TGTGCCATCAGTGAGCCCCGGGAGAAGGGCTCCTACGAGCAGTACTTC	CAISEPREKGSYEQYF
TRBV11-2	TRBJ2-3	TRBD2	many	TGTGCCAGCAGCTTAGATCCAGCGGGAGAACTCACAGATACGCAGTATTTT	CASSLDPAGELTDTQYF
TRBV12-3/TRBV12-4	TRBJ2-3	TRBD1	many	TGTGCCAGCAGTCACTCTCGGACAGGAGTCACAGATACGCAGTATTTT	CASSHSRTGVTDTQYF
TRBV6-5	TRBJ2-1	NA	NA	TGTGCCAGCAGTTACTCGAGCGCGGCTGAGCAGTTCTTC	CASSYSSAAEQFF
TRBV20-1	TRBJ2-1	NA	many	TGCAGTGCTAGAGAAAGGGCCTACAATGAGCAGTTCTTC	CSARERAYNEQFF
TRBV6-5	TRBJ1-4	NA	many	TGTGCCAGCAGTTACCTGGGAACCAATGAAAAACTGTTTTTT	CASSYLGTNEKLFF